This T cell receptor beta chain was profiled in a study of beta chain features in type 1 diabetes. Study details: All samples yielded some 110 million examined sorted cells.

The study reverse transcribed the entire isolated RNA, so it sequenced expressed TCRB transcripts. Profiled with immunoSEQ multiplex PCR; TCRdb holds only in-frame clones, not every one. Among about 28,000 clones, around three fifths were seen once, and the ten largest hold less than 3%. Study findings and constraints: TCRB CDR3 length was moderately but significantly reduced in all four CD4+ subsets of Type 1 diabetes patients.

This clone was recorded a few times. Antigen unknown. Germline-derived CDR1 and CDR2 are KGHSH and LQKENI. V trimming: 0 bases; J trimming: 9 bases; junction bases outside the gene matches: 4. This CDR3 has 13 residues. The chain couples TRBV18 to TRBJ2-7; 8 nucleotides line up with TRBD2. Material for sequencing was Tregs from blood. This TCR derives from a woman in her 30s with type 1 diabetes. The CDR3 DNA follows: TGTGCCAGCTCACCACCGAGCGGGAGCTTGCAGTACTTC. Translation gives CASSPPSGSLQYF.